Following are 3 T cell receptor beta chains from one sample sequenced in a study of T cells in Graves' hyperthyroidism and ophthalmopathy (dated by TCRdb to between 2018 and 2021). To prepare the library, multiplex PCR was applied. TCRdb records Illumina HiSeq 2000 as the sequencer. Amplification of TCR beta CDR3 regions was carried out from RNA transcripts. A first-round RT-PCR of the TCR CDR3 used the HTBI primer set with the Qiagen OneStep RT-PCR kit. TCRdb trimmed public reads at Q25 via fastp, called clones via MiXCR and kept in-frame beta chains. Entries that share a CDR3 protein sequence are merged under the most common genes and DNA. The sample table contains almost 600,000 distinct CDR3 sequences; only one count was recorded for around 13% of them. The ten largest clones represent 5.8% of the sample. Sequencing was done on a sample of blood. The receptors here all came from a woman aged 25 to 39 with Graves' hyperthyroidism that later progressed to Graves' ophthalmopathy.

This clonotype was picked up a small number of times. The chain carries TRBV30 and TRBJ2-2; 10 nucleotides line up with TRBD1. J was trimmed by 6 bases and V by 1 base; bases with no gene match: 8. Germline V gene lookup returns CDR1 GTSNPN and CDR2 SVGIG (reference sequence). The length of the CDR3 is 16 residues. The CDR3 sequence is CAWSATGTGVAGELFF. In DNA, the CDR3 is TGTGCCTGGAGTGCGACCGGGACAGGGGTAGCCGGGGAGCTGTTTTTT.

The CDR3 sequence is CASSWSDRARYSNQPQHF. CDR3 sequence (DNA): TGTGCCAGCAGTTGGTCGGACAGGGCCAGGTATAGCAATCAGCCCCAGCATTTT. This chain joins TRBV6-9 and TRBJ1-5; TRBD1 matches 8 bases. V shed 4 bases and J 0 bases; nucleotides not matched to a gene: 11. This CDR3 is 18 amino acids long. Germline V CDR1 and CDR2: MNHGY, SVAAGI.

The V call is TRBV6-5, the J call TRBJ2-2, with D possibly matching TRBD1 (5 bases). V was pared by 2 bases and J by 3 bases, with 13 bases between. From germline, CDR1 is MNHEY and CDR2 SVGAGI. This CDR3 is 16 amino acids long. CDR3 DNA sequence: TGTGCCAGCAGTTACAGACCAGGGTGGGACACCGGGGAGCTGTTTTTT. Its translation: CASSYRPGWDTGELFF.